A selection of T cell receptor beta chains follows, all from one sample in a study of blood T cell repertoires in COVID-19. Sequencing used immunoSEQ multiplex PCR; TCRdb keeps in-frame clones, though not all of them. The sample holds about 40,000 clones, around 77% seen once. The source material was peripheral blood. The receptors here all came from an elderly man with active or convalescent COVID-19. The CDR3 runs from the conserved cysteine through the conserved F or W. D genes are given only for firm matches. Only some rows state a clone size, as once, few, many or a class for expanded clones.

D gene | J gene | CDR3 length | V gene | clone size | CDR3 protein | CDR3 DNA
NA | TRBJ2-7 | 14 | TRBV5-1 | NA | CASSLAGQSYEQYF | TGCGCCAGCAGCTTGGCAGGCCAATCCTACGAGCAGTACTTC
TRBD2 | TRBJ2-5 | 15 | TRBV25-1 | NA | CASSGDSAGASAQYF | TGTGCCAGCAGTGGTGACTCAGCGGGAGCTTCGGCCCAGTACTTC
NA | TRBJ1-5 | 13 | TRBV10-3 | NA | CAIRREVNQPQHF | TGTGCCATCAGGAGGGAAGTGAATCAGCCCCAGCATTTT
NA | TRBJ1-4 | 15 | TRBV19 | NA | CASKANAATNEKLFF | TGTGCCAGTAAGGCTAACGCGGCAACTAATGAAAAACTGTTTTTT
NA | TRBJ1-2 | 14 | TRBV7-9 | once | CASSPIQGTGGYTF | TGTGCCAGCAGCCCTATACAGGGAACAGGCGGCTACACCTTC
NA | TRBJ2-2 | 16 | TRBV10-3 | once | CAISPGGRGYTGELFF | TGTGCCATCAGTCCGGGGGGCCGGGGGTACACCGGGGAGCTGTTTTTT
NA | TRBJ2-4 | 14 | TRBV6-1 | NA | CASSERGLSNIQYF | TGTGCCAGCAGTGAAAGGGGATTGTCTAACATTCAGTACTTC
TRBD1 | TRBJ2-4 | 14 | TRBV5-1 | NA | CASSLGDSANIQYF | TGCGCCAGCAGCTTGGGGGACAGCGCGAACATTCAGTACTTC
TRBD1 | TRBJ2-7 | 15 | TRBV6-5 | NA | CASSYGTGGGYEQYF | TGTGCCAGCAGTTACGGGACAGGGGGCGGCTACGAGCAGTACTTC
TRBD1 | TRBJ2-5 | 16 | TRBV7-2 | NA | CASSLATGTAQETQYF | TGTGCCAGCAGCTTAGCGACCGGGACAGCTCAAGAGACCCAGTACTTC
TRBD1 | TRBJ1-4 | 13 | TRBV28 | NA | CATDRGHNEKLFF | TGTGCCACTGACAGGGGTCATAATGAAAAACTGTTTTTT
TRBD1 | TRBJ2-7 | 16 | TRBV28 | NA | CASSGWGQGAHYEQYF | TGTGCCAGCAGCGGGTGGGGACAGGGGGCCCACTACGAGCAGTACTTC
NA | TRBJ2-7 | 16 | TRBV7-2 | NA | CASSLVVAGSPYEQYF | TGTGCCAGCAGCTTAGTGGTCGCCGGGAGCCCCTACGAGCAGTACTTC
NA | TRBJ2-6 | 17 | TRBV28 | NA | CASSTLDFSSGANVLTF | TGTGCCAGCAGCACCCTCGACTTTTCATCTGGGGCCAACGTCCTGACTTTC
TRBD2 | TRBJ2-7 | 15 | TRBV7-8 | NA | CASRPRLAPPYEQYF | TGTGCCAGCAGACCCAGACTAGCGCCTCCATACGAGCAGTACTTC
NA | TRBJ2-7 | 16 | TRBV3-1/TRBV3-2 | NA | CASSQDINGIRNEQYF | TGTGCCAGCAGCCAAGATATAAACGGGATAAGGAACGAGCAGTACTTC
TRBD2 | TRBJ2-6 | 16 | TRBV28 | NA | CASSFPSGFGANVLTF | TGTGCCAGCAGTTTCCCTAGCGGGTTTGGGGCCAACGTCCTGACTTTC
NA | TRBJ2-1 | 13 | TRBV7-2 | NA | CASSLDFYNEQFF | TGTGCCAGCAGCCTGGACTTCTACAATGAGCAGTTCTTC
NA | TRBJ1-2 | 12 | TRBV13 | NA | CASSSTGFGYTF | TGCGCCAGCAGCTCTACAGGGTTTGGCTACACCTTC
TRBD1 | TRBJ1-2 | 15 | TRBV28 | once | CASSPGTGGHYGYTF | TGTGCCAGCAGCCCAGGGACAGGGGGACACTATGGCTACACCTTC
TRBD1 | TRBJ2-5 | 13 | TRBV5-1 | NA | CASSLTGDETQYF | TGCGCCAGCAGCTTGACAGGGGACGAGACCCAGTACTTC
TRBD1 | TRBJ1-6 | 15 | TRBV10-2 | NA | CASSTPTGEDSPLHF | TGCGCCAGCAGTACCCCGACAGGGGAGGATTCACCCCTCCACTTT
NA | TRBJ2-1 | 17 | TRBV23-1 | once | CASSQTGHKVSYNEQFF | TGCGCCAGCAGTCAAACGGGACATAAGGTCTCCTACAATGAGCAGTTCTTC
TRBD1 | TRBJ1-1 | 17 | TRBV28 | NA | CASRRSGTEPANTEAFF | TGTGCCAGCAGAAGATCCGGGACAGAACCCGCGAACACTGAAGCTTTCTTT
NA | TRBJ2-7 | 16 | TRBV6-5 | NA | CASSYRTGRGTYEQYF | TGTGCCAGCAGTTACCGGACAGGGAGGGGTACCTACGAGCAGTACTTC
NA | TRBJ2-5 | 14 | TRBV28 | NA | CASSIRGVRETQYF | TGTGCCAGCAGTATCAGGGGAGTAAGAGAGACCCAGTACTTC
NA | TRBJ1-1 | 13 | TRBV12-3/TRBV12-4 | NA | CASGPTGSTEAFF | TGTGCCAGCGGTCCTACAGGGAGCACTGAAGCTTTCTTT
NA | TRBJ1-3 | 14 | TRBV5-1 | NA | CASSLEAGKDTIYF | TGCGCCAGCAGCTTGGAGGCCGGGAAGGACACCATATATTTT
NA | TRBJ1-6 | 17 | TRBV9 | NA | CASSSLRDNSYNSPLHF | TGTGCCAGCAGCTCTCTAAGGGACAACTCCTATAATTCACCCCTCCACTTT
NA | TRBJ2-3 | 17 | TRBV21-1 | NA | CASSTGEIAGVVDTQYF | TGTGCCAGCAGCACGGGGGAGATAGCGGGAGTTGTAGATACGCAGTATTTT
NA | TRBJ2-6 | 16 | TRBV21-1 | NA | CASSKLPIHGANVLTF | TGTGCCAGCAGCAAACTACCGATCCATGGGGCCAACGTCCTGACTTTC
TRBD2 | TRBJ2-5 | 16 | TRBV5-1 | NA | CASSATSGGAGETQYF | TGCGCCAGCAGCGCTACTAGCGGGGGGGCCGGGGAGACCCAGTACTTC
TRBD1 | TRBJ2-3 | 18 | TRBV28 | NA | CASSFFGGGQGATDTQYF | TGTGCCAGCAGTTTTTTCGGCGGGGGACAGGGGGCCACAGATACGCAGTATTTT
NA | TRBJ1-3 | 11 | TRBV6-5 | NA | CASITGNTIYF | TGTGCCAGCATTACAGGAAACACCATATATTTT
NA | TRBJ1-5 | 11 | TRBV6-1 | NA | CASSTNQPQHF | TGTGCCAGCAGTACAAATCAGCCCCAGCATTTT
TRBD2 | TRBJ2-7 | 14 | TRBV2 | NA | CASSEAPGGREQYF | TGTGCCAGCAGTGAAGCGCCGGGGGGGCGGGAGCAGTACTTC
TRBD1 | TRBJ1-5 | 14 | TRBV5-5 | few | CASSLGQGWQPQHF | TGTGCCAGCAGCCTGGGACAGGGTTGGCAGCCCCAGCATTTT
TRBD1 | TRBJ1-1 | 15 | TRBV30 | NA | CASYTWDSYRPEAFF | TGTGCCTCCTACACTTGGGACAGCTATAGGCCTGAAGCTTTCTTT
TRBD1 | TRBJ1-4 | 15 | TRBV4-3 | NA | CASSQVGTGGEKLFF | TGCGCCAGCAGCCAAGTCGGGACAGGTGGGGAAAAACTGTTTTTT
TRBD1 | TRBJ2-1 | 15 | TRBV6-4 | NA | CASSDEGGPYNEQFF | TGTGCCAGCAGTGACGAAGGGGGCCCCTACAATGAGCAGTTCTTC
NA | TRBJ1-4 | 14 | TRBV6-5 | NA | CASSQWGVDEKLFF | TGTGCCAGCAGCCAATGGGGGGTCGATGAAAAACTGTTTTTT